These 17 T cell receptor beta chains came from one sample sequenced in a study of blood T cell repertoires in COVID-19. Assay used: immunoSEQ multiplex PCR; TCRdb lists only in-frame clones, some missing. There are a few hundred thousand clones in the sample; approximately 86% occur only once, and about 7.1% lies in the top ten. The sample comprised peripheral blood. The receptors stem from a woman between 65 and 79 years old with active or convalescent COVID-19.

The chain is built from TRBV24-1 and TRBJ1-2; the D is unclear. From germline, CDR1 is KGHDR and CDR2 SFDVKD. The germline V and J ends were trimmed by 2 bases and 8 bases, with 8 bases remaining between them. The CDR3 has 12 residues. The chain's CDR3 is CATSDSSSGYTF. The CDR3 nucleotides read TGTGCCACCAGTGATTCGAGCTCAGGCTACACCTTC.

This clone was detected only a few times. This chain joins TRBV6-1 and TRBJ2-1; the D gene is possibly TRBD2 (7 bases). Germline V CDR1 and CDR2: MNHNS, SASEGT. CDR3 size: 13 residues. V shed 3 bases and J shed 9 bases, with 12 bases lying between them. In DNA form, the CDR3 reads TGTGCCAGCAGTGACGGGGGGCCATTTGAGCAGTTCTTC. Translated: CASSDGGPFEQFF.

This rearrangement joins TRBV9 to TRBJ2-7, with 7 bases aligning to TRBD1. CDR3 length: 14 residues. The V gene's germline CDR1 is SGDLS and CDR2 YYNGEE. V trimming: 2 bases; J trimming: 3 bases; junction bases outside the gene matches: 5. This chain's CDR3 is CASSVGTAIYEQYF. DNA of the CDR3: TGTGCCAGCAGCGTGGGGACAGCCATCTACGAGCAGTACTTC.

The V gene is TRBV11-2, the J gene TRBJ2-3; D unclear. V was cut by 4 bases and J by 4 bases, with 6 bases left in between. Germline values: CDR1 SGHAT, CDR2 FQNNGV. This CDR3 is built from 12 residues. The chain's CDR3 is CASSYVADTQYF. The CDR3 DNA follows: TGTGCCAGCAGCTATGTAGCAGATACGCAGTATTTT.

V is TRBV25-1 and J is TRBJ1-2, with a weak D call TRBD1 (5 bases). CDR1 is MGHDK and CDR2 is SYGVNS in the germline V gene. V was clipped by 5 bases and J by 5 bases, with 9 bases between them. The CDR3 has 12 amino acids. CDR3 region: CASSPQGYGYTF. For the CDR3, the DNA is TGTGCCAGCAGTCCCCAGGGTTATGGCTACACCTTC.

The V and J genes are TRBV6-5 and TRBJ1-3; D unresolved. V lost 0 bases, J lost 4 bases, and 7 bases lay in between. The length of the CDR3 is 14 residues. The germline gives CDR1 MNHEY, CDR2 SVGAGI. The CDR3 loop is CASSYSIQGNTIYF. The DNA of the CDR3 is TGTGCCAGCAGTTACTCCATCCAAGGAAACACCATATATTTT.

This clone came up a few times. The chain carries TRBV5-1 and TRBJ1-1, with D possibly being TRBD1 (6 bases). V shed 7 bases and J shed 0 bases, with 22 bases lying between them. The CDR3 contains 17 residues. Germline assignment: CDR1 SGHRS and CDR2 YFSETQ. CDR3 DNA: TGCGCCAGCGGTCGGACAGCCTTAGCAACCGTGAACACTGAAGCTTTCTTT. This sequence encodes CASGRTALATVNTEAFF.

The chain uses TRBV19 and TRBJ2-5, with 7 bases lining up with TRBD1. This CDR3 is 13 amino acids long. With 4 bases clipped from V and 4 bases from J, the junction kept 3 bases outside the gene matches. The germline V gene encodes CDR1 LNHDA and CDR2 SQIVND (reference sequence). The CDR3 sequence is CASSTDRVETQYF. For the CDR3, the DNA is TGTGCCAGTAGTACCGACAGGGTAGAGACCCAGTACTTC.

CDR3 protein: CASSSGRRTGELFF. CDR3 in DNA: TGTGCCAGCAGCTCGGGGAGACGCACCGGGGAGCTGTTTTTT. The V call is TRBV7-3, the J call TRBJ2-2; possibly TRBD2 for D (5 bases). Germline V gene sequence: CDR1 SGHTA, CDR2 FQGTGA. V gave up 4 bases and J gave up 4 bases, with 10 bases separating them. This CDR3 contains 14 residues. Full variable domain (rest looked up from reference TRBV7-3 and TRBJ2-2): GAGVSQTPSNKVTEKGKYVELRCDPISGHTALYWYRQSLGQGPEFLIYFQGTGAADDSGLPNDRFFAVRPEGSVSTLKIQRTERGDSAVYLCASSSGRRTGELFFGEGSRLTVL.

The chain uses TRBV5-4 and TRBJ2-2, with 12 positions matching TRBD2. V dropped 1 base and J dropped 5; count of bases not matched to a gene: 6. The CDR3 totals 17 residues. The germline gives CDR1 SGHNT, CDR2 YYREEE (reference sequence). As DNA, the CDR3 is TGTGCCAGCAGCTTGCCTAGCGGGGGGGCACGTACCGGGGAGCTGTTTTTT. Translated: CASSLPSGGARTGELFF.

The genes are TRBV2 and TRBJ2-1, with 7 bases lining up with TRBD2. Germline CDR1 SNHLY, CDR2 FYNNEI. The CDR3 contains 13 residues. V trimming: 6 bases; J trimming: 9 bases; junction bases outside the gene matches: 8. CDR3: CASRGGEGSEQFF. DNA of the CDR3: TGTGCCAGCAGGGGAGGGGAGGGGAGTGAGCAGTTCTTC.

This sequence joins TRBV6-2 or TRBV6-3 and TRBJ1-6; D gene uncertain. The CDR3 contains 15 residues. Trimming left V 7 bases short and J 9 bases short, with 19 bases between. CDR1 is MNHEY and CDR2 is SVGEGT in the germline V gene. The CDR3, as DNA: TGTGCCAGCACCCCGGGAGGAACCTCGTTTTCACCCCTCCACTTT. As protein: CASTPGGTSFSPLHF.

The chain carries TRBV6-5 and TRBJ1-3; no firm D call. Germline-derived CDR1 and CDR2 are MNHEY and SVGAGI. V lost 4 bases, J lost 5 bases, and 12 bases lay in between. The CDR3 runs to 14 residues. The chain's CDR3 is CASSSLILRNTIYF. The CDR3 nucleotides read TGTGCCAGCAGTTCCCTAATTCTGAGAAACACCATATATTTT.

The V gene is TRBV5-4, the J gene TRBJ2-2; possible D gene TRBD2, 6 bases. Trimming left V 4 bases short and J 6 bases short, with 16 bases between. The CDR3 length is 15 residues. Looked up from germline, CDR1 is SGHNT and CDR2 is YYREEE (reference sequence). The CDR3 sequence is CASSNDPGVPGELFF. The CDR3 DNA follows: TGTGCCAGCAGCAACGATCCGGGGGTTCCCGGGGAGCTGTTTTTT.

This chain joins TRBV29-1 and TRBJ2-3; TRBD2 matches at 12 bases. Germline CDR1 is SQVTM and CDR2 is ANQGSEA. The CDR3 has 18 residues. J was trimmed by 2 bases and V by 6 bases; bases with no gene match: 15. Here the CDR3 DNA reads TGCAGCGTGGAGGCTAATGACGGGACTAGCGGGTTCACAGATACGCAGTATTTT. Translating it yields CSVEANDGTSGFTDTQYF.

The V and J genes are TRBV5-1 and TRBJ2-7; TRBD1 aligns across 10 bases. The J segment lost 2 bases and the V segment lost 8 bases, leaving 16 bases of the junction unmatched. Germline V gene lookup returns CDR1 SGHRS and CDR2 YFSETQ. The CDR3 totals 17 residues. The CDR3 DNA follows: TGCGCCAGTAAGCTGCGGGACAGGGGTCAAAATCCCTACGAGCAGTACTTC. Translation gives CASKLRDRGQNPYEQYF. Full variable domain (outside the CDR3, taken from reference TRBV5-1 and TRBJ2-7): KAGVTQTPRYLIKTRGQQVTLSCSPISGHRSVSWYQQTPGQGLQFLFEYFSETQRNKGNFPGRFSGRQFSNSRSEMNVSTLELGDSALYLCASKLRDRGQNPYEQYFGPGTRLTVT.

CDR3 in amino acids: CASRPQLGRGYEQYF. Here the CDR3 DNA reads TGTGCCAGCAGGCCCCAACTAGGGCGCGGCTACGAGCAGTACTTC. The rearrangement uses TRBV6-5 and TRBJ2-7; maybe TRBD2 (5 bases). The CDR3 spans 15 residues. Germline CDR1 reads MNHEY; CDR2 reads SVGAGI. V lost 6 bases and J 3 bases, leaving 18 bases between the germline ends.